This TCR beta chain was sequenced for a study of T-cell memory formation after mild COVID-19 (dated by TCRdb to the early 2020s). With respect to the entire study: TCR sequence clusters from the two donors were found to be largely donor specific. In a couple of donors, T-cell clones that expanded and contracted after mild COVID-19 were followed by sequencing TCRalpha and TCRbeta repertoires longitudinally. Two young, previously healthy adult volunteers made up the cohort, one male and one female. Summary of the overall study and its limitations: SARS-CoV-2 specificity was not confirmed for the second-wave clones peaking on day 37. The study covered only a couple of mild cases, and larger cohorts including severe cases with pre-infection samples were considered necessary. The detection of some responding clones in pre-infection memory suggests that pre-existing cross-reactive memory T cells joined the SARS-CoV-2 response. Contracting CD4+ clones appeared mostly in the CM and EM memory subsets, whereas CD8+ clones were enriched in EMRA. Clones that contracted from day 15 to 85 showed balanced CD4/CD8 phenotypes, whereas a second wave of clones that expanded from day 15 to 37 leaned towards CD4+.

PBMCs were isolated by Ficoll-Paque density gradient centrifugation. From the cysteine up to the phenylalanine, the CDR3 has a length of 13 residues. Of the read, only the CDR3 DNA is kept; its 39 bases are in frame from base 1. Here V drops 5 bases and J drops 8 bases, and the junction holds 6 bases not matched to any gene. Comments on this clonotype: It has no known antigen specificity. The input lacks base qualities; no much larger clone sits a single base away.

The instrument given in TCRdb is Illumina NovaSeq 6000. Using 5'RACE with constant-segment primers, TCRalpha and TCRbeta cDNA libraries were constructed, with sample barcodes and unique molecular identifiers added in the process. Trizol reagent was used to extract RNA from every sample. The libraries were amplified in two PCR steps, and the second step added a second sample barcode and Illumina TruSeq adapters. Sequencing of the libraries was done on an Illumina NovaSeq, producing 2 x 150 bp paired-end reads. The original pipeline was this. Reads were demultiplexed and collapsed into UMI-guided consensus sequences with migec v1.2.7. Using mixcr v2.1.11, UMI consensuses were aligned to TRA and TRB V and J templates and then assembled into clonotypes. A clonotype was counted as expanded or contracted only when both edgeR and NoisET called the clonotype significant, with the noise models trained on biological replicates. For edgeR calls, the thresholds were a false discovery rate-adjusted p below 0.01 and a log2 fold-change of 1. As an exploratory analysis of dynamics, max-normalized trajectories of the 1000 most abundant clonotypes were examined by PCA with hierarchical clustering. Separately sequenced CD4+ and CD8+ repertoires were used to assign a CD4 or CD8 phenotype to each responding clone. Using fastp trimming at Q25 and MiXCR clonotype assembly, TCRdb reanalyzed the public sequencing data and kept in-frame beta chains. Each CDR3 protein gets just one entry, which takes the most common genes and DNA from the rows behind it. These V and J calls are TCRdb output, not the study's own analysis. The sample profile shows roughly 300,000 distinct CDR3 sequences; around 8% of them were found once. The top ten constitute 22% of the sample.

This chain joins TRBV12-3 or TRBV12-4 to TRBJ2-1; TRBD1 fits 7 bases in the junction. This clonotype originated in a man between 18 and 29 years old who had mild COVID-19 (a few samples of this study predate the infection). The sample titles of this study are shuffled in the database, so cell type and time point are left out; the donor was told from shared clones. The material sequenced was PBMCs or a T cell subset sorted from them (not recorded which). The CDR3 protein sequence reads: CASSLDRVDEQFF. The DNA reads as follows: TGTGCCAGCAGTCTCGACAGGGTCGATGAGCAGTTCTTC.